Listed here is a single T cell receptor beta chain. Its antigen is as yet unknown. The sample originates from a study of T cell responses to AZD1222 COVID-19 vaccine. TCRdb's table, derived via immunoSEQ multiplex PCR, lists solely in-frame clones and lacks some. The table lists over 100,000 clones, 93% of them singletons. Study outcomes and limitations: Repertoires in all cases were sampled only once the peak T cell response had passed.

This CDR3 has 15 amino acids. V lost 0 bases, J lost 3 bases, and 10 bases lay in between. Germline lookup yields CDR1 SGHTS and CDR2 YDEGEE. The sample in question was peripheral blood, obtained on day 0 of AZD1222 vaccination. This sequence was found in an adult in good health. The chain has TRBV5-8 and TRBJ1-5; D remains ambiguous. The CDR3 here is CASSLGSSDNQPQHF. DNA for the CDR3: TGTGCCAGCAGCTTGGGTAGCAGTGACAATCAGCCCCAGCATTTT.